The 5 T cell receptor beta chains in this list originate from one sample, sequenced in a study of cytomegalovirus exposure and HLA in healthy donors. Primers for the PCR totalled 60 Vbeta and 13 Jbeta. The assay was immunoSEQ multiplex PCR, and TCRdb's table has in-frame clones only and misses some. This table has tens of thousands of clones, roughly 85% appearing once. The specimen sequenced was PBMCs. All receptors derive from a female donor in good health and CMV-seronegative.

The rearrangement joins TRBV5-1 to TRBJ2-1; 7 bases are shared with TRBD2. This CDR3 contains 15 residues. Germline loops: CDR1 SGHRS, CDR2 YFSETQ. The trim removed 4 bases at V and 10 bases at J, leaving 14 bases unmatched. The CDR3 DNA reads as TGCGCCAGCAGCCCCGAGACTAGCAGCGCAAGAGAGCAGTTCTTC. It codes for CASSPETSSAREQFF.

There are a few counts of this clone. The rearrangement joins TRBV28 to TRBJ2-7; 13 bases align to TRBD2. CDR1 and CDR2 (germline): MDHEN, SYDVKM. This CDR3 is built from 16 residues. The ends lost 1 base at V and 9 bases at J; junction bases unmatched: 9. The CDR3 sequence: CASSLFRTSGSGGQYF. The CDR3 DNA reads TGTGCCAGCAGTTTATTCCGGACTAGCGGGAGCGGGGGGCAGTACTTC.

Regarding this clone: One junction end disagrees with the germline gene, perhaps due to a read error. The chain joins TRBV5-4 to TRBJ2-5; D perhaps matches TRBD2 (6 bases). Germline CDR1 reads SGHNT; CDR2 reads YYREEE (reference sequence). The CDR3 has 16 residues. The CDR3 DNA sequence: TGTGCCAGCAGCTTGTTGGCGGGGCCCGACCAGGAGACCCAGTACTTC. It codes for CASSLLAGPDQETQYF.

The J gene is TRBJ1-1, the V gene TRBV13; 8 bases fit TRBD1. The germline CDR1 and CDR2 sequences are PRHDT and FYEKMQ (reference sequence). There are 13 residues in the CDR3. With 5 bases clipped from V and 7 bases from J, the junction kept 6 bases outside the gene matches. CDR3 amino acids: CASSLRGRFEAFF. The CDR3 nucleotides are TGTGCCAGCAGCCTCAGGGGGCGATTTGAAGCTTTCTTT.

The chain recombines TRBV7-2 with TRBJ2-7; D perhaps matches TRBD2 (6 bases). The ends were cut back, 6 bases at V and 5 bases at J, with 11 bases in the middle. CDR1 and CDR2 from the germline V gene are SGHTA and FQGNSA. The CDR3 is 12 amino acids. CDR3 DNA sequence: TGTGCCAGCAGAGGAGGGCAACACGAGCAGTACTTC. It codes for CASRGGQHEQYF.